The next 19 T cell receptor beta chains were all read from a single sample in a study of yellow fever vaccine responses in identical twins. TCRdb called the RT-PCR reads again in MiXCR, with one record for every CDR3 protein. Among several thousand distinct CDR3 sequences listed, 87% were seen once. The sample here was T cells from blood (PBMCs), unsorted or a sorted subset (not recorded which), taken before or after yellow fever vaccination (not recorded which). The receptor set was obtained from a woman aged 18-29 years who received the yellow fever vaccine.

The chain combines TRBV7-9 with TRBJ1-4, with D tentatively TRBD1 (6 bases). V was cut by 5 bases and J by 5 bases, with 18 bases left in between. The CDR3 extends over 16 amino acids. The germline V gene encodes CDR1 SEHNR and CDR2 FQNEAQ (reference sequence). The chain's CDR3 is CASSGGQWWSNEKLFF. For the CDR3, the DNA is TGTGCCAGCAGCGGCGGACAGTGGTGGTCAAATGAAAAACTGTTTTTT.

V is TRBV18 and J is TRBJ2-3; D is perhaps TRBD2 (6 bases). The CDR3 spans 14 residues. Germline V CDR1 and CDR2: KGHSH, LQKENI. Trimming shortened V by 3 bases and J by 2 bases, and 9 bases separated the two germline ends. CDR3 sequence reads: CASSPSGNTDTQYF. CDR3 in DNA: TGTGCCAGCTCACCTAGCGGAAACACAGATACGCAGTATTTT.

This clonotype was seen just once. The rearrangement uses TRBV20-1 and TRBJ2-5; D may be TRBD2 (7 bases). Germline V gene sequence: CDR1 DFQATT, CDR2 SNEGSKA (reference sequence). There are 14 residues in the CDR3. V was shortened by 5 bases and J by 5 bases, with 18 bases between the two germline ends. CDR3 in amino acids: CSAGAGQALETQYF. The CDR3 region has the DNA TGCAGTGCTGGAGCGGGACAAGCCCTGGAGACCCAGTACTTC.

V usage is TRBV2 and J usage is TRBJ2-1; 10 nucleotides line up with TRBD2. Germline V gene sequence: CDR1 SNHLY, CDR2 FYNNEI. The ends lost 5 bases at V and 5 bases at J; junction bases unmatched: 6. The CDR3 is 15 residues long. The CDR3 coding sequence is TGTGCCAGCAGTCTTGCTAGCGGGAGTAACAATGAGCAGTTCTTC. Translating it yields CASSLASGSNNEQFF.

The V gene is TRBV10-1, the J gene TRBJ1-2; a possible D gene is TRBD1 (6 bases). The CDR3 extends over 14 amino acids. Germline V gene data show CDR1 as WNHNN and CDR2 as SYGVQD (reference sequence). Trimming stripped 0 bases from V and 2 bases from J, with 7 bases between. The CDR3 DNA reads TGCGCCAGCAGTGAGTCAGGACAGAACTATGGCTACACCTTC. This sequence encodes CASSESGQNYGYTF.

The J gene is TRBJ1-5, the V gene TRBV7-6, with no clear D. The germline CDR1 and CDR2 sequences are SGHVS and FNYEAQ. This CDR3 spans 13 amino acids. V dropped 5 bases and J dropped 5 bases, with 10 bases sitting between them. Here the CDR3 reads CASSTGRYQPQHF. The CDR3 DNA reads as TGTGCCAGCAGCACCGGACGGTATCAGCCCCAGCATTTT.

This sequence joins TRBV4-2 and TRBJ2-7; TRBD1 aligns across 7 bases. This CDR3 region has 15 residues. J was trimmed by 3 bases and V by 0 bases; bases with no gene match: 5. Germline V gene lookup returns CDR1 LGHNA and CDR2 YNFKEQ. The chain's CDR3 is CASSQERQGYYEQYF. Written as DNA, the CDR3 is TGTGCCAGCAGCCAAGAAAGACAGGGCTACTACGAGCAGTACTTC.

The chain has TRBV11-3 and TRBJ2-3; 7 positions agree with TRBD1. The CDR3 extends over 13 amino acids. V was pared by 3 bases and J by 6 bases, with 3 bases of the junction left unmatched. Germline V gene data show CDR1 as SGHNT and CDR2 as YENEEA. The CDR3 spells CASSLLQGDTQYF. The CDR3, as DNA: TGTGCCAGCAGCTTGCTACAGGGGGATACGCAGTATTTT. Together with reference TRBV11-3 and TRBJ2-3, the CDR3 gives the full variable domain: EAGVVQSPRYKIIEKKQPVAFWCNPISGHNTLYWYLQNLGQGPELLIRYENEEAVDDSQLPKDRFSAERLKGVDSTLKIQPAELGDSAVYLCASSLLQGDTQYFGPGTRLTVL.

The chain uses TRBV18 and TRBJ2-3, with 8 bases aligning to TRBD2. J was trimmed by 3 bases and V by 4 bases; bases with no gene match: 3. The CDR3 loop spans 14 amino acids. From germline, CDR1 is KGHSH and CDR2 LQKENI. The CDR3 loop reads CASSLGGGTDTQYF. The DNA for the CDR3 is TGTGCCAGCTCACTCGGCGGGGGGACAGATACGCAGTATTTT.

This rearrangement joins TRBV7-2 to TRBJ1-5; D call uncertain. The CDR3 covers 15 residues. Trimming left V 1 base short and J 5 bases short, with 12 bases between. Germline V gene data show CDR1 as SGHTA and CDR2 as FQGNSA. CDR3 in amino acids: CASSLVMANYQPQHF. CDR3 in DNA: TGTGCCAGCAGCTTAGTTATGGCAAATTATCAGCCCCAGCATTTT. Using reference TRBV7-2 and TRBJ1-5 for the parts outside the CDR3, the full variable domain is GAGVSQSPSNKVTEKGKDVELRCDPISGHTALYWYRQSLGQGLEFLIYFQGNSAPDKSGLPSDRFSAERTGGSVSTLTIQRTQQEDSAVYLCASSLVMANYQPQHFGDGTRLSIL.

CDR3 in amino acids: CASSFGPAGVLSNEQFF. In DNA form, the CDR3 reads TGTGCCAGCAGCTTTGGTCCAGCGGGAGTGTTAAGCAATGAGCAGTTCTTC. V gene TRBV11-3 combines with J gene TRBJ2-1; 8 bases align to TRBD2. Trimming took 3 bases from V and 6 from J; bases not matched to a gene: 13. The CDR3 spans 17 residues. CDR1 and CDR2 (germline): SGHNT, YENEEA.

The genes are TRBV11-3 and TRBJ2-7, with 9 bases matching TRBD2. CDR3 length: 15 residues. After removal of 1 base from V and 6 bases from J, the junction contained 7 bases not matched to a gene. In germline, CDR1 is SGHNT, CDR2 YENEEA. The CDR3 reads CASSLVGLALGEQYF. CDR3 DNA: TGTGCCAGCAGCTTAGTGGGACTAGCTTTAGGCGAGCAGTACTTC.

The genes are TRBV5-1 and TRBJ1-6; D might be TRBD1 (6 bases). Trimming removed 4 bases from V and 5 bases from J, with 16 bases in between. The V gene's germline CDR1 is SGHRS and CDR2 YFSETQ. This CDR3 is built from 16 residues. The CDR3 region has the DNA TGCGCCAGCAGCCAGATCGGGACATCTCATAATTCACCCCTCCACTTT. This sequence encodes CASSQIGTSHNSPLHF.

This rearrangement joins TRBV29-1 to TRBJ1-1; TRBD1 aligns across 12 bases. CDR1 SQVTM and CDR2 ANQGSEA come from the germline V gene. The CDR3 extends over 15 amino acids. The V gene end was trimmed by 5 bases and the J gene end by 0 bases; junction bases not matched to a gene: 4. The chain's CDR3 is CSVNRDRGLNTEAFF. The CDR3 nucleotides read TGCAGCGTTAACCGGGACAGGGGGCTGAACACTGAAGCTTTCTTT.

This chain uses TRBV2 with TRBJ2-1, with D unresolved. Germline CDR1 and CDR2: SNHLY and FYNNEI. Trimming took off 6 bases at V and 6 bases at J, with 6 bases between the two ends. The CDR3 totals 11 residues. CDR3 nucleotide sequence: TGTGCCAGCAGCCTGTCCAATGAGCAGTTCTTC. It translates to CASSLSNEQFF. Using reference TRBV2 and TRBJ2-1 for the parts outside the CDR3, the full variable domain is EPEVTQTPSHQVTQMGQEVILRCVPISNHLYFYWYRQILGQKVEFLVSFYNNEISEKSEIFDDQFSVERPDGSNFTLKIRSTKLEDSAMYFCASSLSNEQFFGPGTRLTVL.

The sample holds one count of this clonotype. The genes are TRBV6-1 and TRBJ1-1; D is possibly TRBD1 (5 bases). The germline V and J ends were trimmed by 5 bases and 7 bases, with 17 bases remaining between them. Germline V CDR1 and CDR2: MNHNS, SASEGT. The CDR3 sequence is 14 residues long. This CDR3 reads CASSRRDQNGEAFF. The CDR3 nucleotides read TGTGCCAGCAGTAGACGGGACCAGAACGGTGAAGCTTTCTTT.

J is TRBJ1-2 and V is TRBV10-1, with no clear D. Trimming stripped 3 bases from V and 1 base from J, with 6 bases between. Per the germline V gene, CDR1 is WNHNN and CDR2 is SYGVQD (reference sequence). CDR3 size: 13 residues. The CDR3 bases are TGCGCCAGCAGTGAACAGATTAACTATGGCTACACCTTC. Translated, it gives CASSEQINYGYTF.

The rearrangement joins TRBV11-2 to TRBJ2-4, with 7 bases identical to TRBD1. CDR1 and CDR2 from the germline V gene are SGHAT and FQNNGV. V dropped 3 bases and J dropped 9; count of bases not matched to a gene: 2. This CDR3 contains 12 residues. The CDR3 region has the DNA TGTGCCAGCAGCTTTACAGGGGTCATTCAGTACTTC. It encodes CASSFTGVIQYF.

In this sample, this clonotype turned up once. The chain is built from TRBV5-1 and TRBJ2-1; 8 bases align to TRBD1. Germline V gene sequence: CDR1 SGHRS, CDR2 YFSETQ. Trimming at V came to 0 bases and at J to 4 bases, leaving 3 bases not matched to a gene. The length of the CDR3 is 15 residues. The CDR3 region has the DNA TGCGCCAGCAGCTTGGCCTGGACAGGGTACAATGAGCAGTTCTTC. Residues: CASSLAWTGYNEQFF. The full variable domain, its missing parts supplied by reference TRBV5-1 and TRBJ2-1, is KAGVTQTPRYLIKTRGQQVTLSCSPISGHRSVSWYQQTPGQGLQFLFEYFSETQRNKGNFPGRFSGRQFSNSRSEMNVSTLELGDSALYLCASSLAWTGYNEQFFGPGTRLTVL.